Shown below are 30 T cell receptor beta chains from a single sample sequenced in a study of blood T cell repertoires in COVID-19. The table came from immunoSEQ multiplex PCR; TCRdb's copy has only in-frame clones and leaves some out. The sample records about 320,000 clones, 86% being singletons. Sample: PBMCs or T cells enriched from blood (not recorded which). These receptors originate from a young woman who had recovered from COVID-19.

The V gene is TRBV19, the J gene TRBJ1-4, with D possibly matching TRBD1 (5 bases). The length of the CDR3 is 16 residues. Trimming pared 10 bases from V and 0 bases from J, leaving 18 bases between. Germline CDR1 LNHDA, CDR2 SQIVND (reference sequence). Written as DNA, the CDR3 is TGTGCCACCTCCTGGGGGGTTCCTGCAACTAATGAAAAACTGTTTTTT. Its protein is CATSWGVPATNEKLFF.

The chain couples TRBV9 to TRBJ2-2; no firm D call. The CDR3 consists of 13 residues. CDR1 is SGDLS, CDR2 YYNGEE, per germline. The V end was cut by 3 bases, the J end by 0 bases, with 3 bases between. The CDR3 sequence is CASSDTNTGELFF. CDR3 DNA: TGTGCCAGCAGCGACACGAACACCGGGGAGCTGTTTTTT.

J is TRBJ1-6 and V is TRBV6-6; maybe TRBD1 (6 bases). The CDR3 loop spans 18 amino acids. V was clipped by 5 bases and J by 0 bases, with 17 bases between them. CDR1 is MNHNY, CDR2 SVGAGI, per germline (reference sequence). The DNA for the CDR3 is TGTGCCAGCAGTCCCTCCGGAGCAGGGGCCTCCTATAATTCACCCCTCCACTTT. This gives the protein CASSPSGAGASYNSPLHF.

This chain uses TRBV3-1 (or the pseudogene TRBV3-2) with TRBJ2-1, with 8 bases fitting TRBD2. The V segment lost 0 bases and the J segment 0 bases; nucleotides outside the gene matches: 4. Germline loops: CDR1 LGHDT, CDR2 YNNKEL (reference sequence). The CDR3 has 17 residues. CDR3 nucleotide sequence: TGTGCCAGCAGCCAAGATCCGGGACTAGGCTCCTACAATGAGCAGTTCTTC. This gives the protein CASSQDPGLGSYNEQFF.

This clone was seen more than once but under ten times. This rearrangement joins TRBV27 to TRBJ2-7; D possibly corresponds to TRBD2 (5 bases). Germline V lookup: CDR1 MNHEY, CDR2 SMNVEV (reference sequence). V was pared by 7 bases and J by 3 bases, with 13 bases between. There are 13 residues in the CDR3. Here the CDR3 DNA reads TGTGCCAGCACCTTTCCGGGGATCTACGAGCAGTACTTC. This gives the protein CASTFPGIYEQYF.

The chain carries TRBV5-1 and TRBJ2-1; D gene unclear. CDR1 is SGHRS and CDR2 is YFSETQ in the germline V gene. CDR3 length: 15 amino acids. The V end was cut by 1 base, the J end by 0 bases, with 8 bases between. The CDR3 coding sequence is TGCGCCAGCAGCTTGCTACCGAGCTCCTACAATGAGCAGTTCTTC. It yields the protein CASSLLPSSYNEQFF.

V usage is TRBV5-5 and J usage is TRBJ2-7; D remains ambiguous. This CDR3 comprises 14 residues. Trimming removed 1 base from V and 6 bases from J, with 14 bases in between. CDR1 SGHKS and CDR2 YYEKEE come from the germline V gene (reference sequence). The CDR3 loop is CASSLFVGLVEQYF. The CDR3, as DNA: TGTGCCAGCAGCTTGTTCGTCGGGTTGGTCGAGCAGTACTTC. Drawing the rest from reference TRBV5-5 and TRBJ2-7, the complete variable domain is DAGVTQSPTHLIKTRGQQVTLRCSPISGHKSVSWYQQVLGQGPQFIFQYYEKEERGRGNFPDRFSARQFPNYSSELNVNALLLGDSALYLCASSLFVGLVEQYFGPGTRLTVT.

The chain couples TRBV5-6 to TRBJ1-1; TRBD1 matches at 10 bases. Germline CDR1 and CDR2: SGHDT and YYEEEE. The trim removed 3 bases at V and 8 bases at J, leaving 10 bases unmatched. The CDR3 runs to 15 residues. The CDR3 here is CASSSVDRGRGEAFF. In nucleotides, the CDR3 is TGTGCCAGCAGCTCGGTTGACAGGGGGCGCGGGGAAGCTTTCTTT.

This clone was picked up a small number of times. The chain is built from TRBV12-3 or TRBV12-4 and TRBJ2-1; D uncertain. The CDR3 has 12 amino acids. V was pared by 5 bases and J by 4 bases, with 6 bases between. The CDR3 DNA is TGTGCCAGCAGTGTACAGTACAATGAGCAGTTCTTC. Encoded protein: CASSVQYNEQFF.

CDR3 protein: CASSQVGSKRTNEKLFF. As DNA, the CDR3 is TGCGCCAGCAGCCAAGTGGGCAGTAAGAGAACTAATGAAAAACTGTTTTTT. The chain uses TRBV4-1 and TRBJ1-4; no definite D call. V shed 1 base and J shed 1 base, with 13 bases lying between them. CDR3 size: 17 residues. In germline, CDR1 is MGHRA, CDR2 YSYEKL.

The CDR3 DNA sequence: TGTGCCAGTTCGGGACAGTACCAGCCCCAGCATTTT. Translating it yields CASSGQYQPQHF. The rearrangement joins TRBV28 to TRBJ1-5, with 7 positions matching TRBD1. The CDR3 is made up of 12 amino acids. J lost 7 bases, V lost 9 bases, and 6 bases had no gene match. From germline, CDR1 is MDHEN and CDR2 SYDVKM.

CDR3 DNA sequence: TGCGCCAGCAGCTTTATAGGGGGGACAGGGGCGACAGATACGCAGTATTTT. Its protein product is CASSFIGGTGATDTQYF. This rearrangement joins TRBV5-1 to TRBJ2-3; the match to TRBD1 covers 10 bases. Germline V gene sequence: CDR1 SGHRS, CDR2 YFSETQ. V shed 2 bases and J 3 bases; nucleotides not matched to a gene: 9. CDR3 length: 17 amino acids.

The chain recombines TRBV7-6 with TRBJ2-3; 8 bases fit TRBD1. CDR1 and CDR2 from the germline V gene are SGHVS and FNYEAQ. There are 15 residues in the CDR3. V lost 5 bases to trimming and J lost 4 bases; unmatched junction nucleotides: 8. CDR3 nucleotides: TGTGCCAGCAGCCCAGTGGACAGGGTGGCAGATACGCAGTATTTT. Protein sequence: CASSPVDRVADTQYF.

The rearrangement uses TRBV7-3 and TRBJ1-2, with unresolved D. Germline lookup yields CDR1 SGHTA and CDR2 FQGTGA. The V end lost 2 bases, the J end lost 1 base, and 11 bases lay between the germline ends. The CDR3 is 15 amino acids. CDR3: CASSLGLVGNYGYTF. CDR3 sequence (DNA): TGTGCCAGCAGCTTAGGGCTTGTGGGTAACTATGGCTACACCTTC.

The V and J genes are TRBV28 and TRBJ2-7; 9 positions match TRBD1. V shed 7 bases, J shed 2 bases, and the junction held 9 bases outside the gene matches. The CDR3 runs 15 residues. CDR1 is MDHEN and CDR2 is SYDVKM in the germline V gene. Here the CDR3 DNA reads TGTGCCAGCACCTCCAGGACAGGGGAGGCCTACGAGCAGTACTTC. Translation: CASTSRTGEAYEQYF.

J is TRBJ1-4 and V is TRBV6-5, with 11 positions matching TRBD1. Germline values: CDR1 MNHEY, CDR2 SVGAGI. J was trimmed by 7 bases and V by 0 bases; bases with no gene match: 4. The CDR3 has 16 residues. For the CDR3, the DNA is TGTGCCAGCAGTTACTCTCGGACAGGGGGCAGTGAAAAACTGTTTTTT. Translation: CASSYSRTGGSEKLFF.

This chain joins TRBV27 and TRBJ1-2, with 9 bases that match TRBD1. This CDR3 is 17 amino acids long. Germline V lookup: CDR1 MNHEY, CDR2 SMNVEV (reference sequence). The V gene end was trimmed by 4 bases and the J gene end by 5 bases; junction bases not matched to a gene: 14. CDR3 amino acids: CASSSTSRTGEEYGYTF. In nucleotides, the CDR3 is TGTGCCAGCAGTTCAACCTCTCGGACAGGGGAGGAATATGGCTACACCTTC.

The chain has TRBV4-2 and TRBJ1-4, with TRBD1 as a possible D gene (6 bases). The V gene lost 0 bases and the J gene lost 6 bases, with 17 bases spanning the gap. This CDR3 contains 17 residues. The germline V gene encodes CDR1 LGHNA and CDR2 YNFKEQ. CDR3 in DNA: TGTGCCAGCAGCCAAGAGATTTTGACGGGGGGCCATGAAAAACTGTTTTTT. Translating gives CASSQEILTGGHEKLFF.

This clone has just one count. V usage is TRBV7-2 and J usage is TRBJ1-1, with D tentatively TRBD1 (6 bases). Germline V CDR1 and CDR2: SGHTA, FQGNSA. This CDR3 has 14 residues. Trimming stripped 7 bases from V and 1 base from J, with 13 bases between. As DNA, the CDR3 is TGTGCCAGCACCGACAGGCCAGGGAACACTGAAGCTTTCTTT. Protein sequence: CASTDRPGNTEAFF.

J is TRBJ2-2 and V is TRBV9; D remains ambiguous. This CDR3 is built from 17 residues. CDR1 and CDR2 (germline): SGDLS, YYNGEE. Trimming removed 1 base at V and 0 bases at J, with 13 bases between. As DNA, the CDR3 is TGTGCCAGCAGCGTACAACCCAGACTGGCGAACACCGGGGAGCTGTTTTTT. Encoded protein: CASSVQPRLANTGELFF.

This rearrangement joins TRBV24-1 to TRBJ2-7, with 9 bases fitting TRBD1. The CDR3 loop spans 16 amino acids. After removal of 3 bases from V and 3 bases from J, the junction contained 8 bases not matched to a gene. The germline V gene encodes CDR1 KGHDR and CDR2 SFDVKD. Here the CDR3 reads CATSDPSGTGLYEQYF. CDR3 in DNA: TGTGCCACCAGTGATCCGTCCGGGACAGGGCTCTACGAGCAGTACTTC.

J is TRBJ2-1 and V is TRBV5-8; D gene uncertain. The CDR3 runs to 12 residues. The V and J ends lost 1 base and 6 bases respectively, with 5 bases between them. Germline-derived CDR1 and CDR2 are SGHTS and YDEGEE. CDR3 DNA sequence: TGTGCCAGCAGCTTGCCGGGCAATGAGCAGTTCTTC. It encodes CASSLPGNEQFF.

V gene TRBV5-4 combines with J gene TRBJ2-5; 9 bases agree with TRBD2. Trimming at V came to 4 bases and at J to 4 bases, leaving 5 bases not matched to a gene. Germline-derived CDR1 and CDR2 are SGHNT and YYREEE (reference sequence). The CDR3 runs to 14 residues. The CDR3 loop reads CASSARGGRETQYF. CDR3 coding DNA: TGTGCCAGCAGCGCGCGGGGGGGCAGAGAGACCCAGTACTTC.

Remarks on this clone: The junction and the germline gene differ at one end; a read error may be behind it. This chain connects TRBV11-2 to TRBJ2-7; a possible D gene is TRBD2 (5 bases). CDR1 and CDR2 (germline): SGHAT, FQNNGV. The CDR3 runs to 16 residues. CDR3 protein: CASSLGSASRGYEQYF. As DNA, the CDR3 is TGTGCCAGCAGTTTAGGTTCGGCTAGCCGAGGGTACGAGCAGTACTTC.

The chain employs TRBV3-1 (or the pseudogene TRBV3-2) and TRBJ1-3; weak D call: TRBD1 (5 bases). Trimming left V 5 bases short and J 4 bases short, with 21 bases between. Germline V gives CDR1 LGHDT, CDR2 YNNKEL (reference sequence). CDR3 length equals 17 residues. This CDR3 is CASSGTAGGDLGNTIYF. The CDR3 region has the DNA TGTGCCAGCAGCGGAACTGCCGGGGGGGATCTAGGAAACACCATATATTTT.

The rearrangement joins TRBV5-1 to TRBJ1-2; D unresolved. The CDR3 runs 14 residues. The ends were cut back, 7 bases at V and 4 bases at J, with 17 bases in the middle. Looked up from germline, CDR1 is SGHRS and CDR2 is YFSETQ. The CDR3 nucleotides read TGCGCCAGCTCCGTACGGGAGGGCAGCTATGGCTACACCTTC. Protein sequence: CASSVREGSYGYTF.

This chain joins TRBV5-1 and TRBJ2-1; 12 nucleotides align to TRBD2. With 2 bases clipped from V and 9 bases from J, the junction kept 6 bases outside the gene matches. The CDR3 length is 15 residues. Germline V gene data show CDR1 as SGHRS and CDR2 as YFSETQ. The CDR3 DNA sequence: TGCGCCAGCAGCTTCGGGACTAGCGGGTTGATTGAGCAGTTCTTC. It is translated as CASSFGTSGLIEQFF.

The chain joins TRBV10-1 to TRBJ1-2, with D possibly matching TRBD1 (6 bases). Between the trimmed V and J ends, which lost 3 bases and 8 bases, there was a span of 19 bases. CDR3 length: 15 amino acids. Germline V gives CDR1 WNHNN, CDR2 SYGVQD (reference sequence). CDR3 sequence: CASSDQGTNPGGYTF. The CDR3 DNA sequence: TGCGCCAGCAGTGACCAGGGGACTAACCCTGGGGGCTACACCTTC.

The rearrangement links TRBV7-3 to TRBJ1-1; no clear D gene. V was trimmed by 0 bases and J by 0 bases, leaving 5 bases between them. Germline V gene data show CDR1 as SGHTA and CDR2 as FQGTGA. CDR3 length: 14 residues. The CDR3 spells CASSLTSVNTEAFF. The CDR3 DNA follows: TGTGCCAGCAGCTTAACGTCAGTGAACACTGAAGCTTTCTTT.

The gene calls are TRBV5-4 and TRBJ1-3; D is unresolved. Germline V gene data show CDR1 as SGHNT and CDR2 as YYREEE (reference sequence). The V gene lost 2 bases and the J gene lost 0 bases, with 3 bases spanning the gap. The CDR3 loop spans 13 amino acids. The CDR3 loop reads CASSFYSGNTIYF. The CDR3 DNA sequence: TGTGCCAGCAGCTTTTACTCTGGAAACACCATATATTTT.